This T cell receptor beta chain was captured by sequencing in a study of blood T cell repertoires in COVID-19 (dated by TCRdb to about 2020). The study in broad terms: Collaborator samples came from the United States, Italy and Spain and covered acute and convalescent phases of COVID-19. The prospective study material was composed of cDNA or gDNA derived from T cells, B-cell-depleted T cells, or PBMCs. The dataset comprised deeply sampled blood TCRbeta repertoires from subjects exposed to, actively infected with, or recovered from COVID-19. The repertoires were released in a freely available public database meant as a resource for research on the immune response to SARS-CoV-2. Samples came from the ongoing ImmuneRACE study (first 160 participants) plus 1,254 subjects from 6 global collaborators. The sample metadata nearly always contained a de-identified subject ID, COVID-19 status, age in years and sex. Where available, HLA class I and class II types were taken from metadata supplied by the sample provider and were not determined by assay-based typing. The full study reports these points: How much clinical and demographic metadata was included differed by source and by participant, and the metadata was provided uncurated.

The CDR3 covers 13 residues, taking in both the cysteine and the phenylalanine. Only the CDR3 portion is preserved as DNA: 39 bases, with reading frame beginning at the first base. The germline V and J ends show losses of 5 bases and 8 bases respectively, and no gene match explains 5 bases of the junction. For CDR1 and CDR2, the germline V gene lists SGHTA and FQGNSA. Whole blood was collected in K2EDTA tubes by collaborating institutions according to the institutions' own protocols. Collaborator samples were shipped for TCRbeta analysis as frozen whole blood, isolated PBMCs, or DNA extracted from either sample type. The immunoSEQ Assay, a bias-controlled multiplex PCR, was used to amplify TCRbeta CDR3 regions from genomic DNA. The authors' analysis ran thus. Nucleated cell counts per sample were estimated from amplification of reference gene primers within the assay. To quantify the absolute abundance of each unique TCRbeta CDR3 rearrangement, sequence reads were collapsed and filtered. For each sample, productive Simpson clonality was calculated as the square root of Simpson's diversity index across productive rearrangements. TCRdb retrieved this table from immuneACCESS and kept in-frame rearrangements only. Not all clones are present; in checked studies, unresolved V genes account for under half, and no reason is known for the remainder. That table supplies the V and J calls and clone size; D and trimming were determined from the DNA. Present in this sample are 130,000 or so clones, about 86% of which were seen just once. Jointly, the top ten make up less than 2% of the sample.

As regards this clone: Its antigen target is currently unknown. Base quality data are lacking; no much larger clone is found one base away.

The receptor was derived from a woman aged 60-75 years with acute or convalescent COVID-19. Source material: peripheral blood. Recombination linked TRBV7-2 to TRBJ1-1, with 10 bases aligning to TRBD1. For the CDR3, the sequence is CASSLGDRGEAFF. The DNA sequence reads TGTGCCAGCAGCCTCGGGGACAGGGGAGAAGCTTTCTTT.